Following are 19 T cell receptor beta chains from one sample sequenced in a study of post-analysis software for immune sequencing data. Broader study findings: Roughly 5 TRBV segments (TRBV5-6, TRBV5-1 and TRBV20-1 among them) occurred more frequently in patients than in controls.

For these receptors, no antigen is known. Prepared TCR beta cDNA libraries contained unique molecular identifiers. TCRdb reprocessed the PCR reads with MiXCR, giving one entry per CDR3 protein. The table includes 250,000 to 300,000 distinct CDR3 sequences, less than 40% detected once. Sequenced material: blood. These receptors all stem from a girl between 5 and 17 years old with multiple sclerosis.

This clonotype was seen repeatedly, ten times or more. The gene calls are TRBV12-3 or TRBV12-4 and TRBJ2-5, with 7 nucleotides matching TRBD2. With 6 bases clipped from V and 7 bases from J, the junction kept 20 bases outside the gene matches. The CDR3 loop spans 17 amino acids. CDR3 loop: CASSRSAGTTLRGTQYF. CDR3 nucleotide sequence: TGTGCCAGCAGCCGGTCCGCCGGGACTACCCTACGAGGGACCCAGTACTTC.

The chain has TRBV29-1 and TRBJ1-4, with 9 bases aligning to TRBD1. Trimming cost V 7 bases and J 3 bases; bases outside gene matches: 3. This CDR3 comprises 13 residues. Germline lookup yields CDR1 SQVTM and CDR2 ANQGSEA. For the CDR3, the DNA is TGCAGCGCCGGACAGGGGTCTAATGAAAAACTGTTTTTT. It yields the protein CSAGQGSNEKLFF.

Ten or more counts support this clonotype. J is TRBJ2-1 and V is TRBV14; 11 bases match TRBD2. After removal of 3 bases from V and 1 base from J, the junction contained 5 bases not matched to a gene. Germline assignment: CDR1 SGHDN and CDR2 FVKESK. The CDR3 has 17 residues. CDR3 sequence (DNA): TGTGCCAGCAGCCACCGACTAGCGGGACGATCCTACAATGAGCAGTTCTTC. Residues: CASSHRLAGRSYNEQFF.

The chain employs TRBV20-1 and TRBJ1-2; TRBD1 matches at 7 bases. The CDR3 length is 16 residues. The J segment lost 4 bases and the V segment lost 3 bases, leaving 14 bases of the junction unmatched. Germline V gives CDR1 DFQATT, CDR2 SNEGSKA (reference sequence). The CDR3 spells CSAREVGQLAPYGYTF. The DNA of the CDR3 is TGCAGTGCTAGGGAAGTGGGACAGTTGGCCCCCTATGGCTACACCTTC.

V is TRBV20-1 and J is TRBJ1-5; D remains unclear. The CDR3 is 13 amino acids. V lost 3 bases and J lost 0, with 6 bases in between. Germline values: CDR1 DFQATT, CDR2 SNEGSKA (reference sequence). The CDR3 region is CSASDHSNQPQHF. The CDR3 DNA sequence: TGCAGTGCTAGCGATCATAGCAATCAGCCCCAGCATTTT.

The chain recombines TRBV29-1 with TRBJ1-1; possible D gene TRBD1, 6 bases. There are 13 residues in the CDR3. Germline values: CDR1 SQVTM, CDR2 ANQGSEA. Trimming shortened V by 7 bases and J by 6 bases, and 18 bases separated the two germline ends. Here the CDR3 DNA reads TGCAGCGCCCGATACAGGGTTGGAGCTGAAGCTTTCTTT. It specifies CSARYRVGAEAFF.

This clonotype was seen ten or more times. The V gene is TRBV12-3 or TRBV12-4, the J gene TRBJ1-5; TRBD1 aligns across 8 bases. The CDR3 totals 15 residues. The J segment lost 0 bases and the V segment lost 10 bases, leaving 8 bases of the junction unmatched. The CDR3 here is CATVQGVNSNQPQHF. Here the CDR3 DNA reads TGTGCCACGGTACAGGGGGTTAATAGCAATCAGCCCCAGCATTTT.

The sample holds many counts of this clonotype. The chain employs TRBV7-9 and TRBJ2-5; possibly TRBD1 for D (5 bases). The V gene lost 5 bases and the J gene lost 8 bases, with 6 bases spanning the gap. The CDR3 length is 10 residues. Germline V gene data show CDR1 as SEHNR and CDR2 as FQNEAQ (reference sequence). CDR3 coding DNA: TGTGCCAGCAGCGACAGTACCCAGTACTTC. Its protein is CASSDSTQYF.

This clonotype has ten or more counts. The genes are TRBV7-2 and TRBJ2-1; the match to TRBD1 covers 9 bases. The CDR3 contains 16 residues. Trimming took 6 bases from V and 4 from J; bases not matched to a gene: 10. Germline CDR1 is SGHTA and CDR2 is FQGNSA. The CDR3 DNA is TGTGCCAGCAGAGGGGGGGGGACAGGGACATACAATGAGCAGTTCTTC. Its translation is CASRGGGTGTYNEQFF.

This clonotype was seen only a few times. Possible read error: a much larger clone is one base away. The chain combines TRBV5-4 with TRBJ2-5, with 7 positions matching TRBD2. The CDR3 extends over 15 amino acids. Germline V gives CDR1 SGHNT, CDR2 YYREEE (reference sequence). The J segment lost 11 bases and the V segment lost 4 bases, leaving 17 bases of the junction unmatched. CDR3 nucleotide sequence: TGTGCCAGCAGCCCGGGCGGCGGGAGTGGGGGTGAGCAGTACTTC. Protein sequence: CASSPGGGSGGEQYF.

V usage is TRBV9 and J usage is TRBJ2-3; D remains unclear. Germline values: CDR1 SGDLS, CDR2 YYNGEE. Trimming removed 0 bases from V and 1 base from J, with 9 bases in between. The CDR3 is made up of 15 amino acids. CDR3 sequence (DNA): TGTGCCAGCAGCGTAGCAGCAGGCCGCACAGATACGCAGTATTTT. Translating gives CASSVAAGRTDTQYF. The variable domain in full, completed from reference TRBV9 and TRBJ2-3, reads DSGVTQTPKHLITATGQRVTLRCSPRSGDLSVYWYQQSLDQGLQFLIQYYNGEERAKGNILERFSAQQFPDLHSELNLSSLELGDSALYFCASSVAAGRTDTQYFGPGTRLTVL.

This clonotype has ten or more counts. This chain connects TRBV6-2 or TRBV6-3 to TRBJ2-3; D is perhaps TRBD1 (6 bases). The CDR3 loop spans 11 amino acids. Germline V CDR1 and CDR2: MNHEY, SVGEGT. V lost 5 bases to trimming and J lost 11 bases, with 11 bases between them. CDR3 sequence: CASSTLQGQYF. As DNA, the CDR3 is TGTGCCAGCAGTACCCTACAGGGGCAGTATTTT.

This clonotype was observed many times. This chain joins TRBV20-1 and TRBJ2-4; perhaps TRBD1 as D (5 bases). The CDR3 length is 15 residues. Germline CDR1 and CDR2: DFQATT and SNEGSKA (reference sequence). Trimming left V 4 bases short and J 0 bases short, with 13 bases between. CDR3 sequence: CSAIQASVAKNIQYF. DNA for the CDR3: TGCAGTGCTATACAGGCCTCGGTAGCCAAAAACATTCAGTACTTC.

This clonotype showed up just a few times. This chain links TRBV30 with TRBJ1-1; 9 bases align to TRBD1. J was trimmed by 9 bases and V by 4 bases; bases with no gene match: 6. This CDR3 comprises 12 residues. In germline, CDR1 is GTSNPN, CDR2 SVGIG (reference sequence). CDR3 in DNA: TGTGCCTGGATGAGGGACAGGGCAAAAGCTTTCTTT. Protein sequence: CAWMRDRAKAFF.

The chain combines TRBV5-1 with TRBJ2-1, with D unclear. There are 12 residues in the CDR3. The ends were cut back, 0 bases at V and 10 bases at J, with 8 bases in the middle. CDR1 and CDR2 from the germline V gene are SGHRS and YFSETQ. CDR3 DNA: TGCGCCAGCAGCTTGGACTGCGTGGAGCAGTTCTTC. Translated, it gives CASSLDCVEQFF.

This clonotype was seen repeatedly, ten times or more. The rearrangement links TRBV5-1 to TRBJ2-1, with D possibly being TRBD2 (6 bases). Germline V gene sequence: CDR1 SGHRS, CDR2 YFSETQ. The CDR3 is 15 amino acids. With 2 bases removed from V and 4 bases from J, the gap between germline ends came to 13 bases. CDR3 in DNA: TGCGCCAGCAGCTTCACTAGCAGAGAGTACAATGAGCAGTTCTTC. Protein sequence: CASSFTSREYNEQFF.

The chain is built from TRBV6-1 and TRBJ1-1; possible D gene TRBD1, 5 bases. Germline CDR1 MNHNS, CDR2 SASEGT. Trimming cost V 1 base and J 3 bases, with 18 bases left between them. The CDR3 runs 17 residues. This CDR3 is CASSEVPGMGLDTEAFF. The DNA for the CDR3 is TGTGCCAGCAGTGAAGTTCCGGGGATGGGGCTGGACACTGAAGCTTTCTTT.

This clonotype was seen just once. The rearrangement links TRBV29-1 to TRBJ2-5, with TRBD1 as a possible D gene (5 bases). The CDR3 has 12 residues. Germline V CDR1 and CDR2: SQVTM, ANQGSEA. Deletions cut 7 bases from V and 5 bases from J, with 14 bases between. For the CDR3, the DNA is TGCAGCGCGGTTCCAGGGCCGGAGACCCAGTACTTC. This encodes CSAVPGPETQYF.

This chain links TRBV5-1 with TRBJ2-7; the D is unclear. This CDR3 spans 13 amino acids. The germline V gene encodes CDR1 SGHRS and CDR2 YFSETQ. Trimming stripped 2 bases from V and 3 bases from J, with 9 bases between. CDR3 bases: TGCGCCAGCAGCTTAGGTAGTCTCTACGAGCAGTACTTC. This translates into CASSLGSLYEQYF.